This paragraph covers one T cell receptor (beta chain) sequence. Profiled with immunoSEQ multiplex PCR; TCRdb holds only in-frame clones, not every one. The sample consists of roughly 200,000 clones, 89% of them appearing once. V shed 5 bases, J shed 4 bases, and the junction held 4 bases outside the gene matches. This CDR3 is built from 14 residues. Germline CDR1 SEHNR, CDR2 FQNEAQ (reference sequence). The sample comes from a study of blood T cell repertoires in COVID-19. Study as a whole: Samples representing acute and convalescent COVID-19 were sourced from the United States, Italy and Spain. The cDNA or gDNA used as material had been derived from T cells, B-cell-depleted T cells, or PBMCs.

The sequencing sample was made of peripheral blood. This chain links TRBV7-9 with TRBJ2-2; TRBD1 matches at 7 bases. The TCR was taken from a man in his forties with acute or convalescent COVID-19. As DNA, the CDR3 is TGTGCCAGCAGCCGGGACAGAGTCACCGGGGAGCTGTTTTTT. Its translation: CASSRDRVTGELFF.